The 16 T cell receptor beta chains listed next were all sequenced from one sample in a study of T cell responses to AZD1222 COVID-19 vaccine. Repertoires were generated with immunoSEQ multiplex PCR, while TCRdb's copy carries only in-frame clones and drops some. The sample records more than 65,000 clones, approximately 82% being singletons. The material was peripheral blood, obtained 28 days after the second AZD1222 dose. The receptors derive from an adult who received the AZD1222 COVID-19 vaccine.

In its sample, this clone was seen once. The chain carries TRBV5-8 and TRBJ1-3; D ambiguous. CDR1 and CDR2 (germline): SGHTS, YDEGEE. V gave up 2 bases and J gave up 0 bases, with 6 bases separating them. The CDR3 covers 14 residues. CDR3 amino acids: CASSLEPSGNTIYF. CDR3 coding DNA: TGTGCCAGCAGCTTAGAACCCTCTGGAAACACCATATATTTT.

V and J are TRBV5-4 and TRBJ1-3, with unresolved D. V lost 3 bases to trimming and J lost 0 bases, with 10 bases between them. CDR3 length equals 15 residues. Germline V gene sequence: CDR1 SGHNT, CDR2 YYREEE (reference sequence). The DNA of the CDR3 is TGTGCCAGCAGCTCGCAGAGGAACTCTGGAAACACCATATATTTT. It translates to CASSSQRNSGNTIYF.

The gene calls are TRBV7-2 and TRBJ2-2; perhaps TRBD2 as D (7 bases). In germline, CDR1 is SGHTA, CDR2 FQGNSA. V lost 2 bases to trimming and J lost 7 bases, with 17 bases between them. The CDR3 runs to 16 residues. DNA of the CDR3: TGTGCCAGCAGCTTACTGGGCGGGGGCGTGCTCGGGGAGCTGTTTTTT. This codes for CASSLLGGGVLGELFF.

This chain connects TRBV5-4 to TRBJ1-2; 8 bases are a match to TRBD1. CDR3 length equals 16 residues. The trim removed 3 bases at V and 8 bases at J, leaving 15 bases unmatched. CDR1 is SGHNT, CDR2 YYREEE, per germline (reference sequence). Written as DNA, the CDR3 is TGTGCCAGCAGCTACCCGGGACAGGCGGACGTAGAGGGCTACACCTTC. Encoded protein: CASSYPGQADVEGYTF. The full variable domain, with the rest looked up from reference TRBV5-4 and TRBJ1-2, is ETGVTQSPTHLIKTRGQQVTLRCSSQSGHNTVSWYQQALGQGPQFIFQYYREEENGRGNFPPRFSGLQFPNYSSELNVNALELDDSALYLCASSYPGQADVEGYTFGSGTRLTVV.

This clone was found once. V is TRBV5-1 and J is TRBJ1-1; 8 nucleotides agree with TRBD1. The J segment lost 4 bases and the V segment lost 4 bases, leaving 6 bases of the junction unmatched. The germline gives CDR1 SGHRS, CDR2 YFSETQ. The CDR3 consists of 14 residues. Written as DNA, the CDR3 is TGCGCCAGCAGCGACCAGGGGGCTGGCACTGAAGCTTTCTTT. Residues: CASSDQGAGTEAFF.

The chain links TRBV14 to TRBJ2-5; D is perhaps TRBD2 (6 bases). With 0 bases removed from V and 5 bases from J, the gap between germline ends came to 19 bases. Germline CDR1 reads SGHDN; CDR2 reads FVKESK. This CDR3 has 17 amino acids. The CDR3 sequence: CASSQDRSREPRETQYF. In DNA form, the CDR3 reads TGTGCCAGCAGCCAAGATAGGAGCCGGGAGCCCCGGGAGACCCAGTACTTC.

The chain combines TRBV10-3 with TRBJ1-1; D is possibly TRBD1 (5 bases). V dropped 6 bases and J dropped 1 base, with 12 bases sitting between them. CDR1 is ENHRY, CDR2 SYGVKD, per germline. The CDR3 contains 14 residues. CDR3 DNA sequence: TGTGCCATCAGCCAACCCCAGGGGAACACTGAAGCTTTCTTT. Protein sequence: CAISQPQGNTEAFF.

The chain links TRBV5-4 to TRBJ2-7; 13 bases map to TRBD2. The CDR3 contains 16 residues. Per germline, CDR1 SGHNT and CDR2 YYREEE (reference sequence). V shed 0 bases and J 6 bases; nucleotides not matched to a gene: 6. The CDR3 protein is CASSLAGLAGEGEQYF. The CDR3 nucleotides are TGTGCCAGCAGCTTGGCTGGACTAGCGGGAGAGGGCGAGCAGTACTTC.

The rearrangement joins TRBV10-3 to TRBJ1-2; D call uncertain. CDR1 is ENHRY, CDR2 SYGVKD, per germline. The length of the CDR3 is 14 residues. V lost 10 bases and J 4 bases, leaving 19 bases between the germline ends. CDR3 bases: TGTGCCACCAGGAAGGACGTCGTCGTCTATGGCTACACCTTC. Amino acid sequence: CATRKDVVVYGYTF.

V is TRBV3-1 (or the pseudogene TRBV3-2) and J is TRBJ1-5; D call uncertain. Germline CDR1 LGHDT, CDR2 YNNKEL (reference sequence). The V end lost 3 bases, the J end lost 7 bases, and 7 bases lay between the germline ends. The length of the CDR3 is 12 residues. In DNA form, the CDR3 reads TGTGCCAGCAGCCATTTAGGGCAGCCCCAGCATTTT. Translation gives CASSHLGQPQHF.

The V call is TRBV2, the J call TRBJ2-2; a possible D gene is TRBD2 (6 bases). The CDR3 is 15 amino acids. Trimming removed 0 bases at V and 4 bases at J, with 9 bases between. CDR1 SNHLY and CDR2 FYNNEI come from the germline V gene. CDR3 sequence (DNA): TGTGCCAGCAGTGAAGCGCGGGGCACCACCGGGGAGCTGTTTTTT. As protein: CASSEARGTTGELFF. Full variable domain (outside the CDR3, taken from reference TRBV2 and TRBJ2-2): EPEVTQTPSHQVTQMGQEVILRCVPISNHLYFYWYRQILGQKVEFLVSFYNNEISEKSEIFDDQFSVERPDGSNFTLKIRSTKLEDSAMYFCASSEARGTTGELFFGEGSRLTVL.

This rearrangement joins TRBV2 to TRBJ2-3, with TRBD1 matching 9 bases. The germline CDR1 and CDR2 sequences are SNHLY and FYNNEI. The V and J ends lost 9 bases and 6 bases, in that order; junction bases with no gene match: 10. The CDR3 runs to 14 residues. The CDR3 sequence: CARTGTGPWDTQYF. CDR3 sequence (DNA): TGTGCCAGAACCGGGACAGGGCCTTGGGATACGCAGTATTTT.

The V call is TRBV7-8, the J call TRBJ1-1; D is undetermined. V shed 3 bases and J shed 6 bases, with 14 bases lying between them. Germline-derived CDR1 and CDR2 are SGHVS and FQNEAQ. This CDR3 has 14 residues. The CDR3, as DNA: TGTGCCAGCAGCTTCGACCCCATCGGTTCTGAAGCTTTCTTT. Its translation: CASSFDPIGSEAFF. Full variable domain (missing parts from reference TRBV7-8 and TRBJ1-1): GAGVSQSPRYKVAKRGQDVALRCDPISGHVSLFWYQQALGQGPEFLTYFQNEAQLDKSGLPSDRFFAERPEGSVSTLKIQRTQQEDSAVYLCASSFDPIGSEAFFGQGTRLTVV.

The chain carries TRBV19 and TRBJ1-6; D is possibly TRBD1 (6 bases). V lost 6 bases, J lost 0 bases, and 9 bases lay in between. The CDR3 has 15 residues. Per the germline V gene, CDR1 is LNHDA and CDR2 is SQIVND (reference sequence). CDR3 sequence: CASRSGVSYNSPLHF. The CDR3 DNA reads TGTGCCAGTAGGTCAGGGGTCTCCTATAATTCACCCCTCCACTTT.

CDR3 bases: TGTGCCAGCAGCTCCCTCGGACAGGGAGCTGAAGCTTTCTTT. Amino acids: CASSSLGQGAEAFF. The chain recombines TRBV13 with TRBJ1-1; 8 nucleotides match TRBD1. The junction had 7 bases not matched to a gene; V was cut back by 4 bases and J by 6 bases. The CDR3 covers 14 residues. Germline V gene data show CDR1 as PRHDT and CDR2 as FYEKMQ (reference sequence).

V is TRBV12-3 or TRBV12-4 and J is TRBJ2-5; 7 nucleotides line up with TRBD1. The V gene end was trimmed by 6 bases and the J gene end by 2 bases; junction bases not matched to a gene: 3. The CDR3 has 13 residues. Written as DNA, the CDR3 is TGTGCCAGCAGGGTGACAGGGCAAGAGACCCAGTACTTC. Amino acids: CASRVTGQETQYF.